This T cell receptor (beta chain) was observed in a study of CD8+CD57+ T cells in acquired aplastic anemia. Study as a whole: Mean yield of DNA from sorted CD4+ and CD8+ cells was approximately 3 ug. Notes on the study in general: Between the patient and control groups, CD8+ Simpson's diversity did not differ significantly. There were roughly 28 CD8+ CDR3 sequences that occurred in both patients and controls.

The CDR3 has 15 amino acids. V gave up 3 bases and J gave up 4 bases; unmatched junction bases: 5. Germline V lookup: CDR1 LNHNV, CDR2 YYDKDF (reference sequence). It was genomic DNA that served as the template for profiling TCR beta VDJ and CDR3. TCRdb itself ran the reads through MiXCR, one entry per CDR3 protein. The sample lists around 150,000 distinct CDR3 sequences; roughly two thirds were seen once. Individuals selected for sequencing had exhibited CD8+CD57+ cell expansion on flow cytometry. Patients had received no therapy at the time of blood sampling. Regarding this clonotype: Its specificity is unknown.

This chain uses TRBV15 with TRBJ2-7, with 11 nucleotides matching TRBD2. The receptor was derived from a human donor with aplastic anemia. The sequenced material came from sorted CD4+, CD8+, or CD8+CD57+ T cells (not recorded which) from PBMCs. CDR3 amino acids: CATSSPGLAEYEQYF. In nucleotides, the CDR3 is TGTGCCACCAGCAGTCCGGGACTAGCGGAGTACGAGCAGTACTTC.